Below, 11 T cell receptor beta chains from the same sample are listed, as sequenced in a study of blood T cells in healthy people across ages. The second PCR ran about 6 to 11 cycles with a sample-barcoded 5' primer and J-beta primers. One entry per CDR3 protein, called by TCRdb with MiXCR from the 5' RACE reads. The top ten clones hold under 30% of a sample with 1.8 million or so distinct CDR3 sequences, about two fifths of them seen once. Sequenced material: blood. Receptors were obtained from a human donor in good health.

The chain recombines TRBV12-3 or TRBV12-4 with TRBJ2-5, with D possibly TRBD1 on 6 matching bases. The CDR3 runs 15 residues. Trimming cost V 2 bases and J 4 bases, with 14 bases left between them. The CDR3 nucleotides read TGTGCCAGCAGTTTACTTCTGGGGGCCGCAGAGACCCAGTACTTC. This gives the protein CASSLLLGAAETQYF.

The table lists this clonotype with a few counts. The rearrangement uses TRBV5-6 and TRBJ2-5; D unclear. V was cut by 4 bases and J by 5 bases, with 12 bases left in between. This CDR3 has 13 residues. In germline, CDR1 is SGHDT, CDR2 YYEEEE. CDR3 loop: CASSIARWETQYF. The CDR3 DNA reads as TGTGCCAGCAGCATAGCCAGATGGGAGACCCAGTACTTC.

To note about this clonotype: The junction departs from the called germline gene at one end, perhaps through a read error. The gene calls are TRBV7-2 and TRBJ2-1; 8 bases fit TRBD2. Germline assignment: CDR1 SGHTA and CDR2 FQGNSA. CDR3 length: 15 residues. CDR3 in DNA: TGTGCCTGCAGCCGAGGACGGGGGGGCCGGAATGAGCAGTTCTTC. It encodes CACSRGRGGRNEQFF.

The chain links TRBV7-2 to TRBJ1-2, with D possibly matching TRBD1 (6 bases). This CDR3 comprises 13 residues. Germline values: CDR1 SGHTA, CDR2 FQGNSA. Trimming removed 4 bases at V and 8 bases at J, with 14 bases between. CDR3 DNA sequence: TGTGCCAGCAGCTCCCACAGGGCTGGGGGCTACACCTTC. As protein: CASSSHRAGGYTF.

This rearrangement joins TRBV6-2 or TRBV6-3 to TRBJ1-2; the match to TRBD1 covers 7 bases. The germline gives CDR1 MNHEY, CDR2 SVGEGT. CDR3 length equals 15 residues. Losses at the gene ends were 5 bases for V and 4 bases for J; bases not matched to a gene: 10. This CDR3 is CASSNQGDPIYGYTF. CDR3 sequence (DNA): TGTGCCAGCAGTAACCAGGGGGATCCCATCTATGGCTACACCTTC.

The V gene is TRBV12-3 or TRBV12-4, the J gene TRBJ2-5; TRBD2 agrees at 11 bases. The CDR3 spans 14 residues. Trimming took 6 bases from V and 11 from J; bases not matched to a gene: 11. CDR3 protein: CASRLAGENDEQYF. Written as DNA, the CDR3 is TGTGCCAGCAGACTAGCGGGGGAGAACGATGAGCAGTACTTC.

CDR3 in DNA: TGTGCCAGCAGCCCCCGTGGAACTCCGGCACATGAGCAGTTCTTC. It codes for CASSPRGTPAHEQFF. The rearrangement joins TRBV7-2 to TRBJ2-1; D gene unclear. Germline loops: CDR1 SGHTA, CDR2 FQGNSA. V was clipped by 5 bases and J by 8 bases, with 19 bases between them. This CDR3 contains 15 residues. The full variable domain, its missing parts supplied by reference TRBV7-2 and TRBJ2-1, is GAGVSQSPSNKVTEKGKDVELRCDPISGHTALYWYRQSLGQGLEFLIYFQGNSAPDKSGLPSDRFSAERTGGSVSTLTIQRTQQEDSAVYLCASSPRGTPAHEQFFGPGTRLTVL.

This clonotype was detected a few times. The gene calls are TRBV6-2 or TRBV6-3 and TRBJ1-2; D is ambiguous. V lost 2 bases and J 8 bases, leaving 12 bases between the germline ends. CDR1 is MNHEY and CDR2 is SVGEGT in the germline V gene. There are 13 residues in the CDR3. In nucleotides, the CDR3 is TGTGCCAGCAGTTACGGGCAGCAGAGGGGCTACACCTTC. It encodes CASSYGQQRGYTF.

This clonotype appeared a few times. The genes are TRBV12-3 or TRBV12-4 and TRBJ1-5; tentatively, D is TRBD1 (5 bases). V was shortened by 7 bases and J by 6 bases, with 19 bases between the two germline ends. This CDR3 is 15 amino acids long. The DNA of the CDR3 is TGTGCCAGCACTCTGGGGGGGTACCCCCGTCAGCCCCAGCATTTT. This gives the protein CASTLGGYPRQPQHF.

The genes are TRBV12-3 or TRBV12-4 and TRBJ1-5; perhaps TRBD1 as D (5 bases). The CDR3 covers 15 residues. Trimming removed 1 base at V and 3 bases at J, with 10 bases between. The CDR3 bases are TGTGCCAGCAGTTTAGGTGGGGGGGACAATCAGCCCCAGCATTTT. Translated, it gives CASSLGGGDNQPQHF.

The genes are TRBV20-1 and TRBJ2-3, with D perhaps matching TRBD1 (5 bases). The ends were cut back, 5 bases at V and 5 bases at J, with 14 bases in the middle. This CDR3 is 13 amino acids long. Germline V CDR1 and CDR2: DFQATT, SNEGSKA (reference sequence). The CDR3 sequence: CSALAGHLDTQYF. For the CDR3, the DNA is TGCAGTGCTTTGGCAGGGCACTTAGATACGCAGTATTTT.